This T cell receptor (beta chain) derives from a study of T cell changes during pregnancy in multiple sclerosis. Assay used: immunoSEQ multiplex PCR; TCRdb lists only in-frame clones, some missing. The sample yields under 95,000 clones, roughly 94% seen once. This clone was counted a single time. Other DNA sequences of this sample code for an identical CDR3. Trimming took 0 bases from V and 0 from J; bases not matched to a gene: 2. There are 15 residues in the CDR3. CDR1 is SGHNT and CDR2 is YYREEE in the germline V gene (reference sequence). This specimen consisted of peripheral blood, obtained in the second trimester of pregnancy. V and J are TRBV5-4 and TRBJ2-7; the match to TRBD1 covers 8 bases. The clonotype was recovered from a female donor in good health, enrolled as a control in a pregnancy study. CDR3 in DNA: TGTGCCAGCAGCTTGGCTGGGACAGGCTCCTACGAGCAGTACTTC. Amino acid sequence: CASSLAGTGSYEQYF.